This T cell receptor (beta chain) came from a study of identical twins (TCRdb year 2016). For the study in its entirety: To test whether fetal clonotypes persist, this study deep-sequenced TCR alpha and beta repertoires from monozygotic twins, from unrelated adults of various ages, and from cord blood. Replicate twin experiments were performed at different times using different library preparation protocols to rule out contamination.

Every donor in the study was a healthy Caucasian. The twin cohort consisted of three pairs of female monozygotic twins, all aged 18 to 29 years. RNA for TCR libraries was isolated from peripheral blood mononuclear cells. The CDR3 sequence holds 15 residues, the cysteine and phenylalanine included. Of all the DNA, just the CDR3 is kept, 45 bases in frame from base 1. V lost 4 bases and J lost 3 bases, and the count of bases not matched to a germline gene is 5. The germline V gene sets CDR1 to SGHRS and CDR2 to YFSETQ. This clonotype was seen ten or more times. There is no known antigen for this receptor. One base away there is no much larger clone; base qualities are not given. Library preparation employed 5' RACE. TCRdb names Illumina HiSeq 2000 as the instrument used. Template switching introduced a universal primer binding site; the final cDNA contained a unique molecular identifier, enabling accurate counting of TCR cDNA molecules. Specific primers in the conserved constant-segment region were used to synthesize first-strand cDNA for the TCR alpha and beta chains. To control for contamination, every cDNA library carried two barcodes: a SMART-Mk sample barcode plus Illumina barcodes. TruSeq adapter sequences, together with Illumina sample barcodes, were added in two successive PCR steps. TCR alpha and beta cDNA libraries were sequenced on the Illumina HiSeq platform with custom primers. The original pipeline was this. Unique molecular identifiers were extracted from raw reads with MiGEC, and CDR3 positions were determined with MiXCR. For each individual, recombination models were inferred using an EM algorithm with the repgenHMM and IGoR tools. Shared clonotype analysis was performed with the tcR package in R, normalizing sharing by the product of cloneset sizes. Out-of-frame nonproductive sequences were analyzed to study raw recombination free of thymic and clonal selection effects. TCRdb's own reprocessing of the public reads used fastp at Q25 and MiXCR and kept productive beta chains. Rows are combined by CDR3 protein, so each entry shows the most common genes and DNA. What appears here as the V and J calls and clone size reflects TCRdb's work, not the paper's. The sample records fewer than 650,000 distinct CDR3 sequences, 9.5% to 10% of which are singletons. The ten biggest clones cover roughly 3% of the sample.

Points the paper makes about the study in general: Fewer insertions were carried by abundant cord blood beta clonotypes, a similar but weaker trend appeared in young adult naive repertoires, and no such trend appeared in memory repertoires. Compared with coincidental sharing between unrelated individuals, out-of-frame TCR alpha sequences shared between twins had an excess of sequences with low generation probability. A weaker excess of twin sharing was found in beta out-of-frame sequences because the signal-to-noise ratio was lowered by fewer shared sequences. Conclusions relied on cross-sectional statistical analysis, since the same donors could not be followed over many years. Zero-insertion analyses could be partly confounded by invariant T cells such as MAIT and iNKT, although diverse VJ usage argued against such confounding for most clonotypes. In monozygotic twins, recombination models systematically underestimated out-of-frame TCR alpha sharing, but the models matched the sharing seen between unrelated individuals.

These data were also reused for a study on yellow fever vaccine responses in identical twins. According to the second study: The authors reported that the T cell response to vaccination in identical twins appeared partly convergent and partly personalized. Focusing on identical twins, the study followed the T cell clones that responded to the vaccine, and did so with precision.

The chain joins TRBV5-1 to TRBJ2-4, with 9 bases matching TRBD2. This receptor was taken from a woman aged 18-29 years in good health. The sequenced material came from PBMCs. Read as DNA, the sequence is TGCGCCAGCAGCAGTTCTAGCGGGGTCAAAAACATTCAGTACTTC. The resulting protein is CASSSSSGVKNIQYF.